The 28 T cell receptor beta chains below all came from one sample that was sequenced in a study of cytomegalovirus exposure and HLA in healthy donors. Researchers ran the PCR with 60 Vbeta and 13 Jbeta primers. Profiled with immunoSEQ multiplex PCR; TCRdb holds only in-frame clones, not every one. Of about 180,000 clones in the sample, over 65% were seen once. The sequenced sample consisted of PBMCs. The receptors were gathered from a woman in her sixties or seventies in good health and CMV-seropositive.

The chain uses TRBV28 and TRBJ2-5; D perhaps matches TRBD1 (5 bases). Trimming pared 0 bases from V and 5 bases from J, leaving 10 bases between. The CDR3 covers 14 residues. CDR1 and CDR2 (germline): MDHEN, SYDVKM. The DNA for the CDR3 is TGTGCCAGCAGTTTATGGTCAGGGTATGAGACCCAGTACTTC. Its translation is CASSLWSGYETQYF.

In DNA form, the CDR3 reads TGTGCCAGCACCCTCGCTAGCGGGACTCTCTACGAGCAGTACTTC. This gives the protein CASTLASGTLYEQYF. The chain combines TRBV7-8 with TRBJ2-7; 9 bases match TRBD2. V lost 7 bases and J lost 3; bases outside the gene matches: 10. CDR1 and CDR2 from the germline V gene are SGHVS and FQNEAQ. The CDR3 sequence is 15 residues long.

This rearrangement joins TRBV6-6 to TRBJ1-4; 7 positions match TRBD1. The CDR3 sequence is 15 residues long. V was clipped by 7 bases and J by 7 bases; unmatched bases: 12. Germline values: CDR1 MNHNY, CDR2 SVGAGI (reference sequence). The CDR3: CASKSFRGSTEKLFF. DNA of the CDR3: TGTGCCAGCAAGTCATTCAGGGGGTCTACTGAAAAACTGTTTTTT.

The rearrangement uses TRBV5-1 and TRBJ2-1, with 9 positions matching TRBD2. V shed 3 bases and J 0 bases; nucleotides not matched to a gene: 4. This CDR3 has 16 residues. The germline CDR1 and CDR2 sequences are SGHRS and YFSETQ. CDR3 nucleotides: TGCGCCAGCAGCTACCGAGCGGGAGGCTCCTACAATGAGCAGTTCTTC. Protein sequence: CASSYRAGGSYNEQFF.

This chain links TRBV7-8 with TRBJ2-5, with 7 bases lining up with TRBD2. Germline lookup yields CDR1 SGHVS and CDR2 FQNEAQ. With 4 bases clipped from V and 3 bases from J, the junction kept 11 bases outside the gene matches. This CDR3 comprises 16 residues. In DNA form, the CDR3 reads TGTGCCAGCAGCTCGGAACTTTTAAGCGGGGAAGAGACCCAGTACTTC. Its translation is CASSSELLSGEETQYF.

V is TRBV9 and J is TRBJ2-2, with TRBD2 matching 10 bases. Looked up from germline, CDR1 is SGDLS and CDR2 is YYNGEE. The junction had 11 bases not matched to a gene; V was cut back by 0 bases and J by 6 bases. The CDR3 totals 18 residues. The CDR3 region is CASSVVSSGRIGSGELFF. As DNA, the CDR3 is TGTGCCAGCAGCGTAGTTTCTAGCGGGAGAATAGGGTCCGGGGAGCTGTTTTTT.

The chain couples TRBV27 to TRBJ1-2; 8 nucleotides match TRBD1. The CDR3 is 13 amino acids. Germline values: CDR1 MNHEY, CDR2 SMNVEV (reference sequence). The V gene end was trimmed by 5 bases and the J gene end by 8 bases; junction bases not matched to a gene: 7. CDR3 in amino acids: CASSARTGSGYTF. CDR3 nucleotide sequence: TGTGCCAGCAGTGCCCGGACAGGGTCCGGCTACACCTTC.

V usage is TRBV6-1 and J usage is TRBJ1-6, with TRBD1 matching 9 bases. Germline lookup yields CDR1 MNHNS and CDR2 SASEGT. V lost 6 bases, J lost 11 bases, and 5 bases stayed unmatched. The CDR3 length is 13 residues. CDR3 coding DNA: TGTGCCAGCAGCAGGGACAGGGCCCCACCCCTCCACTTT. It is translated as CASSRDRAPPLHF.

V and J are TRBV5-8 and TRBJ1-2; TRBD1 matches 7 bases. The J segment lost 7 bases and the V segment lost 0 bases, leaving 9 bases of the junction unmatched. Germline V gene sequence: CDR1 SGHTS, CDR2 YDEGEE. This CDR3 spans 15 amino acids. The CDR3 loop reads CASSLDLTGAIGYTF. In DNA, the CDR3 is TGTGCCAGCAGCTTGGATTTAACAGGGGCCATTGGCTACACCTTC.

The V call is TRBV6-5, the J call TRBJ1-6, with TRBD1 as a possible D gene (6 bases). Germline CDR1 is MNHEY and CDR2 is SVGAGI. This CDR3 comprises 16 residues. V was clipped by 2 bases and J by 0 bases, with 8 bases between them. The CDR3 DNA is TGTGCCAGCAGTTACCTAGGGGGCTCCTATAATTCACCCCTCCACTTT. Translated: CASSYLGGSYNSPLHF.

This clone was observed a few times. V gene TRBV5-1 combines with J gene TRBJ2-3, with TRBD1 matching 12 bases. The J segment lost 6 bases and the V segment lost 4 bases, leaving 6 bases of the junction unmatched. This CDR3 region has 15 residues. Germline CDR1 is SGHRS and CDR2 is YFSETQ. DNA for the CDR3: TGCGCCAGCAGCGCCGGGACAGGGGGCGCGGATACGCAGTATTTT. As protein: CASSAGTGGADTQYF.

The CDR3 protein is CASSLATETYEQYF. The CDR3 DNA reads TGTGCCAGCAGTTTGGCAACAGAGACCTACGAGCAGTACTTC. J is TRBJ2-7 and V is TRBV28; no clear D. The V end lost 3 bases, the J end lost 2 bases, and 11 bases lay between the germline ends. The CDR3 consists of 14 residues. Germline lookup yields CDR1 MDHEN and CDR2 SYDVKM.

In its sample, this clone was seen a few times. V gene TRBV7-3 combines with J gene TRBJ1-1, with no clear D. Germline CDR1 SGHTA, CDR2 FQGTGA. The CDR3 sequence is 13 residues long. V lost 2 bases, J lost 5 bases, and 9 bases lay in between. Here the CDR3 reads CASSLGAGTEAFF. The CDR3 DNA reads as TGTGCCAGCAGCTTAGGAGCTGGGACTGAAGCTTTCTTT.

This sequence joins TRBV7-9 and TRBJ2-3, with a possible D match to TRBD2 (7 bases). The CDR3 is 15 amino acids. V lost 5 bases, J lost 5 bases, and 17 bases lay in between. In germline, CDR1 is SEHNR, CDR2 FQNEAQ (reference sequence). In nucleotides, the CDR3 is TGTGCCAGCAGCCCTCGTCGGGGGGCAGTAGATACGCAGTATTTT. Protein: CASSPRRGAVDTQYF.

Regarding this clone: Germline is not matched at one junction end, which may reflect a read error. J is TRBJ2-7 and V is TRBV7-9; 8 bases are shared with TRBD1. There are 15 residues in the CDR3. From germline, CDR1 is SEHNR and CDR2 FQNEAQ (reference sequence). The CDR3 DNA sequence: TGTTCCAGCAGCAAATGGACAGGGAGCTCCTACGAGCAGTACTTC. It specifies CSSSKWTGSSYEQYF.

This clone has just one count. V is TRBV9 and J is TRBJ2-7; 9 positions agree with TRBD1. The V gene end was trimmed by 4 bases and the J gene end by 3 bases; junction bases not matched to a gene: 11. CDR3 length: 16 amino acids. Germline CDR1 SGDLS, CDR2 YYNGEE. CDR3: CASSPAGTGRHYEQYF. The CDR3, as DNA: TGTGCCAGCAGCCCCGCAGGGACAGGGCGCCACTACGAGCAGTACTTC.

This clone was seen once. This chain connects TRBV27 to TRBJ2-7, with TRBD2 as a possible D gene (5 bases). V lost 6 bases and J lost 4, with 10 bases in between. Germline V gene lookup returns CDR1 MNHEY and CDR2 SMNVEV (reference sequence). The CDR3 has 12 amino acids. In DNA form, the CDR3 reads TGTGCCAGCAGGAGGGAGAGGTACGAGCAGTACTTC. This codes for CASRRERYEQYF.

The chain employs TRBV30 and TRBJ1-2; D not certain. This CDR3 is built from 10 residues. V was cut by 5 bases and J by 13 bases, with 14 bases left in between. CDR1 is GTSNPN and CDR2 is SVGIG in the germline V gene (reference sequence). CDR3 amino acids: CAWDPAGTTF. Written as DNA, the CDR3 is TGTGCCTGGGACCCCGCGGGAACCACCTTC.

As for this clone: Germline is not matched at one junction end, which may reflect a read error. Other DNA sequences in this specimen translate into the identical CDR3. The chain couples TRBV6-6 to TRBJ2-7; tentatively, D is TRBD1 (6 bases). CDR3 size: 13 residues. CDR1 MNHNY and CDR2 SVGAGI come from the germline V gene (reference sequence). CDR3 residues: CASSSDSWHEQYF. The CDR3, as DNA: TGTGCTAGCAGTTCGGACAGCTGGCACGAGCAGTACTTC.

This clone was observed a single time. The rearrangement joins TRBV30 to TRBJ1-2; TRBD1 is a possible D gene (5 bases). This CDR3 is 13 amino acids long. V shed 0 bases and J shed 6 bases, with 11 bases lying between them. The germline V gene encodes CDR1 GTSNPN and CDR2 SVGIG (reference sequence). The CDR3 DNA reads TGTGCCTGGAGTGTACGAGGACACCATGGCTACACCTTC. This codes for CAWSVRGHHGYTF.

The V gene is TRBV27, the J gene TRBJ2-7, with 8 bases aligning to TRBD2. Per germline, CDR1 MNHEY and CDR2 SMNVEV (reference sequence). V lost 8 bases to trimming and J lost 7 bases; unmatched junction nucleotides: 7. The CDR3 loop spans 12 amino acids. CDR3 bases: TGTGCCAGCGGTAGCGGGGCGAGGGAGCAGTACTTC. It yields the protein CASGSGAREQYF.

The chain links TRBV5-1 to TRBJ1-1; 9 bases are shared with TRBD1. CDR1 and CDR2 from the germline V gene are SGHRS and YFSETQ. CDR3 size: 15 residues. Trimming took 3 bases from V and 1 from J; bases not matched to a gene: 4. The CDR3 region is CASSSRQGENTEAFF. In nucleotides, the CDR3 is TGCGCCAGCAGCTCTCGACAGGGGGAGAACACTGAAGCTTTCTTT.

This sequence joins TRBV5-6 and TRBJ2-3; tentative D call: TRBD1 (6 bases). This CDR3 comprises 13 residues. Germline V gives CDR1 SGHDT, CDR2 YYEEEE. Trimming removed 5 bases from V and 10 bases from J, with 17 bases in between. The CDR3 nucleotides read TGTGCCAGCAGGCTATTCCCAGGGGCGGCGCAGTATTTT. The encoded protein is CASRLFPGAAQYF.

The J gene is TRBJ1-5, the V gene TRBV2; 9 bases are a match to TRBD1. Germline CDR1 and CDR2: SNHLY and FYNNEI. The V gene end was trimmed by 5 bases and the J gene end by 2 bases; junction bases not matched to a gene: 7. The CDR3 is 16 amino acids. The DNA for the CDR3 is TGTGCCAGCAGTCAGGAGGGACAGGGTGGCAATCAGCCCCAGCATTTT. This codes for CASSQEGQGGNQPQHF.

The chain couples TRBV7-2 to TRBJ2-5; possible D gene TRBD2, 6 bases. The CDR3 is made up of 12 amino acids. Trimming removed 11 bases from V and 0 bases from J, with 10 bases in between. Looked up from germline, CDR1 is SGHTA and CDR2 is FQGNSA. In DNA, the CDR3 is TGTGCCTCGGGGAGGTACCAAGAGACCCAGTACTTC. Its translation: CASGRYQETQYF.

The chain has TRBV30 and TRBJ2-3; maybe TRBD2 (5 bases). Germline CDR1 reads GTSNPN; CDR2 reads SVGIG (reference sequence). The CDR3 spans 11 residues. V was trimmed by 5 bases and J by 5 bases, leaving 8 bases between them. CDR3 bases: TGTGCCTGGGCGGGCGGAGATACGCAGTATTTT. Amino acid sequence: CAWAGGDTQYF.

In nucleotides, the CDR3 is TGCGCCAGCAGCCAAGCTGGGACAAGCAATCAGCCCCAGCATTTT. Protein product: CASSQAGTSNQPQHF. The chain couples TRBV4-1 to TRBJ1-5; maybe TRBD1 (6 bases). Germline CDR1 MGHRA, CDR2 YSYEKL. Trimming removed 1 base from V and 1 base from J, with 8 bases in between. This CDR3 has 15 residues.

This chain connects TRBV6-1 to TRBJ1-2; D is undetermined. CDR1 is MNHNS and CDR2 is SASEGT in the germline V gene. This CDR3 region has 13 residues. The V gene lost 5 bases and the J gene lost 2 bases, with 9 bases spanning the gap. CDR3 in amino acids: CASSSSGNYGYTF. The DNA of the CDR3 is TGTGCCAGCAGTTCCTCAGGAAACTATGGCTACACCTTC.